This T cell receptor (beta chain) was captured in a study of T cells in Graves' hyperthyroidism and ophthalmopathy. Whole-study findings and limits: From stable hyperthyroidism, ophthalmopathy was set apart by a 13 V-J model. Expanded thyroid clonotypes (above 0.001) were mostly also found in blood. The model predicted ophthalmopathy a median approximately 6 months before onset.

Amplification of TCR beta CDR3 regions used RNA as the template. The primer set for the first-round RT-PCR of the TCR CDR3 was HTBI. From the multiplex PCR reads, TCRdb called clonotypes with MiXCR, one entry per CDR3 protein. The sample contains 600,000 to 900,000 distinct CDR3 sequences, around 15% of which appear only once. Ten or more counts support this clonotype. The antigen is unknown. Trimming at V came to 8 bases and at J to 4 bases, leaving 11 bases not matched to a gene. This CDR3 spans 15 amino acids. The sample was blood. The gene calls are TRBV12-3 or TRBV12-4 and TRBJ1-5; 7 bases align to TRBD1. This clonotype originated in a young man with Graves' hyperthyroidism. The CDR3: CASVLDRFGNQPQHF. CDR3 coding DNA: TGTGCCAGCGTGTTGGACAGGTTTGGAAATCAGCCCCAGCATTTT.